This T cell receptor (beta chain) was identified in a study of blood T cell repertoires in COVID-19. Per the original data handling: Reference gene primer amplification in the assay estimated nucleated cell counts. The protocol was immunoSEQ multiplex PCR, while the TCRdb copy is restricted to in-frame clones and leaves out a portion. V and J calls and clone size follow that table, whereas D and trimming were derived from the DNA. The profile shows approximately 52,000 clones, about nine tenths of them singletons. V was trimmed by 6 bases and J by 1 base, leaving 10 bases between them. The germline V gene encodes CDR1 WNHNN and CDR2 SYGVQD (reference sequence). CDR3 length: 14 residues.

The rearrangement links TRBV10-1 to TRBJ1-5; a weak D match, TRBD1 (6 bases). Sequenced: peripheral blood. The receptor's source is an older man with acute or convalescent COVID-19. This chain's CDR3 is CASSTRGSNQPQHF. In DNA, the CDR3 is TGCGCCAGCAGCACCAGGGGAAGCAATCAGCCCCAGCATTTT.